One and the same sample provided the 3 T cell receptor beta chains below, sequenced in a study of monozygotic twins with inflammatory bowel disease. After re-calling the 5' RACE reads, TCRdb lists one entry per CDR3 protein, DNA absent. This sample carries 150,000 to 200,000 distinct CDR3 sequences, with 6.5% to 9% going to the ten biggest clones. The sample comprised blood. These receptors were taken from a human donor with ulcerative colitis or Crohn's disease, or a healthy co-twin of an affected twin (not recorded which).

The V call is TRBV27, the J call TRBJ2-2. This CDR3 comprises 13 residues. Germline V gene lookup returns CDR1 MNHEY and CDR2 SMNVEV (reference sequence). CDR3: CASSLSGTGELFF.

The chain combines TRBV7-2 with TRBJ2-5; there is no DNA to check the TCRdb D call of TRBD2. The CDR3 loop spans 16 amino acids. The germline gives CDR1 SGHTA, CDR2 FQGNSA. CDR3 sequence reads: CASSLVSGGPQETQYF. The full variable domain, with the rest looked up from reference TRBV7-2 and TRBJ2-5, is GAGVSQSPSNKVTEKGKDVELRCDPISGHTALYWYRQSLGQGLEFLIYFQGNSAPDKSGLPSDRFSAERTGGSVSTLTIQRTQQEDSAVYLCASSLVSGGPQETQYFGPGTRLLVL.

The V and J genes are TRBV30 and TRBJ2-7; TCRdb outputs TRBD1, but without DNA this stays unchecked. CDR3 length equals 13 residues. Per the germline V gene, CDR1 is GTSNPN and CDR2 is SVGIG (reference sequence). CDR3 sequence: CAWTGDAPLEQYF.